These T cell receptor beta chains were read from a single sample in a study of shared clonotypes between healthy human individuals. Data came from immunoSEQ multiplex PCR; TCRdb stores just in-frame clones and leaves some out. The sample has roughly 2.6 million clones; around nine tenths are singletons. Sequencing was carried out using naive CD4+ T cells sorted from blood. The receptors derive from a man younger than 35 in good health. The CDR3 runs from the conserved cysteine through the conserved F or W. A D gene is named only where the DNA matches it firmly. The size entry is marked missing in some rows and otherwise reads once, few, many or a size class.

j_gene: TRBJ2-7; abundance: -; len: 15; v_gene: TRBV6-1; d_gene: -; CDR3nt: TGTGCCATCAGTGAGTCGACTAACCTTAACTACGAGCAGTACTTC; CDR3aa: CAISESTNLNYEQYF
j_gene: TRBJ2-7; abundance: -; len: 13; v_gene: TRBV7-2; d_gene: -; CDR3nt: TGTGCCAGCAGCTTAGAAATAGCCTACGAGCAGTACTTC; CDR3aa: CASSLEIAYEQYF
j_gene: TRBJ2-7; abundance: -; len: 15; v_gene: TRBV5-5; d_gene: TRBD1; CDR3nt: TGTGCCAGCAGCTTGGGGACAGGGAACTTGTACGAGCAGTACTTC; CDR3aa: CASSLGTGNLYEQYF
j_gene: TRBJ1-2; abundance: -; len: 14; v_gene: TRBV7-2; d_gene: -; CDR3nt: TGTGCCAGCAGCCTCCTTAACCCATCGCAGGGCTACACCTTC; CDR3aa: CASSLLNPSQGYTF
j_gene: TRBJ1-1; abundance: -; len: 12; v_gene: TRBV4-3; d_gene: -; CDR3nt: TGCGCCAGCAGCCAAGGTTCCGGACGAGCTTTCTTT; CDR3aa: CASSQGSGRAFF
j_gene: TRBJ2-1; abundance: -; len: 14; v_gene: TRBV5-4; d_gene: -; CDR3nt: TGTGCCAGCAGCTTTTCGGGGAACTACAATGAGCAGTTCTTC; CDR3aa: CASSFSGNYNEQFF
j_gene: TRBJ2-1; abundance: once; len: 18; v_gene: TRBV28; d_gene: -; CDR3nt: TGTGCCAGCAGCCGGATTCGAGCGATTAACCTCGGCGGGAATGAGCAGTTCTTC; CDR3aa: CASSRIRAINLGGNEQFF
j_gene: TRBJ1-2; abundance: -; len: 13; v_gene: TRBV2; d_gene: -; CDR3nt: TGTGCCAGCGCCCCGGAATTTGACTATGGCTACACCTTC; CDR3aa: CASAPEFDYGYTF
j_gene: TRBJ1-6; abundance: -; len: 12; v_gene: TRBV19; d_gene: -; CDR3nt: TGTGCCAGTAGTCTTACCAATTCACCCCTCCACTTT; CDR3aa: CASSLTNSPLHF
j_gene: TRBJ2-7; abundance: few; len: 15; v_gene: TRBV11-3; d_gene: TRBD1; CDR3nt: TGTGCCAGCAGCCCTCGACAGGGTGCTAACTCCGAGCAGTACTTC; CDR3aa: CASSPRQGANSEQYF
j_gene: TRBJ2-2; abundance: -; len: 16; v_gene: TRBV11-2; d_gene: TRBD1; CDR3nt: TGTGCCAGCAGCGTCGACAGGGGGCAGGTCAGCGGGGAGCTGTTTTTT; CDR3aa: CASSVDRGQVSGELFF
j_gene: TRBJ2-5; abundance: -; len: 15; v_gene: TRBV4-2; d_gene: TRBD2; CDR3nt: TGTGCCAGCAGCCAAGAAGCTCTAGCGGGAGAGACCCAGTACTTC; CDR3aa: CASSQEALAGETQYF
j_gene: TRBJ2-3; abundance: -; len: 12; v_gene: TRBV6-1; d_gene: -; CDR3nt: TGTGCCAGCAGTGTGAGCACAGATACGCAGTATTTT; CDR3aa: CASSVSTDTQYF
j_gene: TRBJ1-2; abundance: -; len: 17; v_gene: TRBV2; d_gene: TRBD1; CDR3nt: TGTGCCAGCAGTGTCGGGACAGGGCCAACGCTGATCTATGGCTACACCTTC; CDR3aa: CASSVGTGPTLIYGYTF
j_gene: TRBJ2-3; abundance: -; len: 13; v_gene: TRBV27; d_gene: -; CDR3nt: TGTGCCAGCAGTTTATCGGTGGCTTATACGCAGTATTTT; CDR3aa: CASSLSVAYTQYF
j_gene: TRBJ1-1; abundance: -; len: 14; v_gene: TRBV9; d_gene: -; CDR3nt: TGTGCCAGCAGCGTAGATGGGAGGAACACTGAAGCTTTCTTT; CDR3aa: CASSVDGRNTEAFF
j_gene: TRBJ2-7; abundance: once; len: 15; v_gene: TRBV15; d_gene: -; CDR3nt: TGTGCCACCAGCAGAGCGTATGAGTTCACCTACGAGCAGTACTTC; CDR3aa: CATSRAYEFTYEQYF